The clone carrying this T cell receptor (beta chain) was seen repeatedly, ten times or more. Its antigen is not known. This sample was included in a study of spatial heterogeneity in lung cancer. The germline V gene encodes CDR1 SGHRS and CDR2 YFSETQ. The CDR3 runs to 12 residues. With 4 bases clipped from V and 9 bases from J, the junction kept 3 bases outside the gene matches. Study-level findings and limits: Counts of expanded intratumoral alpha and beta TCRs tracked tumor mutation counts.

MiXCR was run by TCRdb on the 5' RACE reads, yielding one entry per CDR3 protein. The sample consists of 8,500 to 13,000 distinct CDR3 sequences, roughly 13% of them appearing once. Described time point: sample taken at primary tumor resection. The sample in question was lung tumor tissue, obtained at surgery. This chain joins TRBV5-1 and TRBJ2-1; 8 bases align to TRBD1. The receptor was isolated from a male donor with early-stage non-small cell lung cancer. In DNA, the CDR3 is TGCGCCAGCAGCATGACAGGGGCTGAGCAGTTCTTC. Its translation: CASSMTGAEQFF.